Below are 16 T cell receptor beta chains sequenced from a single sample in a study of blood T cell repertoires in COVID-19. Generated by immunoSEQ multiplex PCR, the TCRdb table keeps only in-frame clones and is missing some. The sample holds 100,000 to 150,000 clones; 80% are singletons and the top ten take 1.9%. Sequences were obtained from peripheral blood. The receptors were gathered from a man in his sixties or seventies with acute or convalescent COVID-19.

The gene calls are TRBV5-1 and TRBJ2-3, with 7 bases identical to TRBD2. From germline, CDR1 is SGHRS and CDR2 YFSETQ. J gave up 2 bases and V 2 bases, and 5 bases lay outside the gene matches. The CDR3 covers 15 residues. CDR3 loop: CASSLGAGTTDTQYF. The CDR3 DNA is TGCGCCAGCAGCTTAGGAGCGGGGACCACAGATACGCAGTATTTT.

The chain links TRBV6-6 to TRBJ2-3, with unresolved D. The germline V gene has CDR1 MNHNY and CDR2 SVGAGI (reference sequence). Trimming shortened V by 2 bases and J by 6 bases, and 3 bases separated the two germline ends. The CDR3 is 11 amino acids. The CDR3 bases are TGTGCCAGCAGTTACGGCGATACGCAGTATTTT. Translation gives CASSYGDTQYF.

Here the CDR3 reads CASSPGGQGAGQPQHF. In DNA form, the CDR3 reads TGTGCCAGTAGTCCGGGAGGACAGGGGGCTGGTCAGCCCCAGCATTTT. The rearrangement joins TRBV19 to TRBJ1-5; 11 bases match TRBD1. CDR1 LNHDA and CDR2 SQIVND come from the germline V gene (reference sequence). The CDR3 runs 16 residues. Losses at the gene ends were 5 bases for V and 6 bases for J; bases not matched to a gene: 9.

The CDR3 region is CAISESSTSNGVGRETQYF. The CDR3 DNA reads as TGTGCCATCAGTGAGTCGTCCACCAGTAACGGGGTGGGCCGGGAGACCCAGTACTTC. This rearrangement joins TRBV10-3 to TRBJ2-5, with D perhaps TRBD2 (5 bases). Germline assignment: CDR1 ENHRY and CDR2 SYGVKD. V shed 0 bases and J shed 5 bases, with 25 bases lying between them. The CDR3 consists of 19 residues.

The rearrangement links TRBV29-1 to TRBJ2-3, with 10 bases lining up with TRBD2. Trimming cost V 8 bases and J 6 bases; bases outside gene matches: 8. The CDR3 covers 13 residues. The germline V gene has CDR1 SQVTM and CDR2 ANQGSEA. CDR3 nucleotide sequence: TGCAGCATGGTAGCGGGGGGCCTGGATACGCAGTATTTT. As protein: CSMVAGGLDTQYF.

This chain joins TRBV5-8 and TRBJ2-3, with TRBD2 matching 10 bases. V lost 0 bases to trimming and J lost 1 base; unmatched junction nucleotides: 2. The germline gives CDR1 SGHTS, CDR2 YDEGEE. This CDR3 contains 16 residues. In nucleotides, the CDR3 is TGTGCCAGCAGCTTGGCTAGCGGGGGCCGCACAGATACGCAGTATTTT. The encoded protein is CASSLASGGRTDTQYF. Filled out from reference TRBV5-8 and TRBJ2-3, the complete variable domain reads EAGVTQSPTHLIKTRGQQATLRCSPISGHTSVYWYQQALGLGLQFLLWYDEGEERNRGNFPPRFSGRQFPNYSSELNVNALELEDSALYLCASSLASGGRTDTQYFGPGTRLTVL.

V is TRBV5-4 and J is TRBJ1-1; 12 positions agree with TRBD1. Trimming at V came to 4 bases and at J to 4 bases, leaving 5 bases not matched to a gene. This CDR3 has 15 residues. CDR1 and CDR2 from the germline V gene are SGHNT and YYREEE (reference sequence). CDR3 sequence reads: CASSPGTGGFTEAFF. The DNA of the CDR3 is TGTGCCAGCAGCCCCGGGACAGGGGGCTTCACTGAAGCTTTCTTT.

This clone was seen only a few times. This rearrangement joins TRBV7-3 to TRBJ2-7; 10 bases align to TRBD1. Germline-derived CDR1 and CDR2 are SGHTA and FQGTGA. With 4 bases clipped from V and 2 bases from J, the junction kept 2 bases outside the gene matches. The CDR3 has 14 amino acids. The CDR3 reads CASSSGTGAYEQYF. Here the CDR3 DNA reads TGTGCCAGCAGCTCCGGGACAGGGGCCTACGAGCAGTACTTC. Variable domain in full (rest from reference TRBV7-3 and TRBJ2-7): GAGVSQTPSNKVTEKGKYVELRCDPISGHTALYWYRQSLGQGPEFLIYFQGTGAADDSGLPNDRFFAVRPEGSVSTLKIQRTERGDSAVYLCASSSGTGAYEQYFGPGTRLTVT.

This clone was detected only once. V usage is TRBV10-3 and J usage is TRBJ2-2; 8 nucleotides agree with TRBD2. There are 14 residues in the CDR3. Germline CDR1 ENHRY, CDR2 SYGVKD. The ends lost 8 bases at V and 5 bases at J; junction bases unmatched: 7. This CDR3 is CAIRDSGDTGELFF. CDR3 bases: TGTGCCATCCGGGATAGCGGGGATACCGGGGAGCTGTTTTTT.

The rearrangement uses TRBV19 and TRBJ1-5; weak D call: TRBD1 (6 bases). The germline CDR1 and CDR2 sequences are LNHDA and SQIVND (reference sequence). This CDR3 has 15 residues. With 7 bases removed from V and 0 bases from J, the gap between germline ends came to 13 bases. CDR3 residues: CASTRTVNSNQPQHF. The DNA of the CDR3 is TGTGCCAGTACCCGGACAGTCAATAGCAATCAGCCCCAGCATTTT.

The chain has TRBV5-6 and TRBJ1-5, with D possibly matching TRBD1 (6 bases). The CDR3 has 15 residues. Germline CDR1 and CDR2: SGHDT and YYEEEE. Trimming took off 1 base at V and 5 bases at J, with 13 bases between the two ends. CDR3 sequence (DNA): TGTGCCAGCAGCTTGTGGGGGCCTCAGGATCAGCCCCAGCATTTT. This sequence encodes CASSLWGPQDQPQHF.

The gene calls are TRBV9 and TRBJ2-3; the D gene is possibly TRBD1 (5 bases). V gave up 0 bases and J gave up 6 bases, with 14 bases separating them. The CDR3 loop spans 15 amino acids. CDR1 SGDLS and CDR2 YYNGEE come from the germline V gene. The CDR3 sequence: CASSVGAQGWDTQYF. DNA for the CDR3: TGTGCCAGCAGCGTAGGGGCCCAGGGTTGGGATACGCAGTATTTT. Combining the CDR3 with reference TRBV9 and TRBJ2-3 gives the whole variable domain DSGVTQTPKHLITATGQRVTLRCSPRSGDLSVYWYQQSLDQGLQFLIQYYNGEERAKGNILERFSAQQFPDLHSELNLSSLELGDSALYFCASSVGAQGWDTQYFGPGTRLTVL.

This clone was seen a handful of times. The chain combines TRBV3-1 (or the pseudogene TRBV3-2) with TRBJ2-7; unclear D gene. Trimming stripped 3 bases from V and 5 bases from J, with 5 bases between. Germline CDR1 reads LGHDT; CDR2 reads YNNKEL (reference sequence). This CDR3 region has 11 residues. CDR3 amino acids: CASSHSDEQYF. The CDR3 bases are TGTGCCAGCAGCCACAGCGACGAGCAGTACTTC.

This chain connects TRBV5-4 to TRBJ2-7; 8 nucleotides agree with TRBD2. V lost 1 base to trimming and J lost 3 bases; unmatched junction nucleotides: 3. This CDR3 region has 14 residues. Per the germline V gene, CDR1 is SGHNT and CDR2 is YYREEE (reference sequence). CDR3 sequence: CASSLFSGVYEQYF. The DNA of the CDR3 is TGTGCCAGCAGCTTGTTTAGCGGGGTCTACGAGCAGTACTTC.

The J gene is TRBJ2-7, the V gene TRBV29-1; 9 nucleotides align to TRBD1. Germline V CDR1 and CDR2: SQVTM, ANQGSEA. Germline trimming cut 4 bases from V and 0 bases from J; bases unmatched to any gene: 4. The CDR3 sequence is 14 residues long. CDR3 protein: CSVAPQGASYEQYF. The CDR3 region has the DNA TGCAGCGTTGCCCCACAGGGGGCCTCCTACGAGCAGTACTTC.

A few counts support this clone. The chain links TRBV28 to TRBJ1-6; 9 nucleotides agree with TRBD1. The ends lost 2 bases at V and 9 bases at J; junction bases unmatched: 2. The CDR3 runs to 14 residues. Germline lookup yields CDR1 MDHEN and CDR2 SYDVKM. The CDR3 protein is CASSLGTGISPLHF. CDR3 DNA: TGTGCCAGCAGTTTAGGGACAGGGATTTCACCCCTCCACTTT.